The rows below give T cell receptor beta chains drawn from one sample of a study of T cells after yellow fever vaccination. TCRdb itself ran the 5' RACE reads through MiXCR, one entry per CDR3 protein. The sample holds 500,000 to 550,000 distinct CDR3 sequences, about a fifth seen once. Sequences were derived from PBMCs, sampled 20 to 25 days after the first yellow fever vaccination. The source of these receptors is a young man who received the YFV17D yellow fever vaccine. Each CDR3 is given with its conserved first and last residue. The order of the fields is V gene, J gene, clone size, D gene, CDR3 protein, CDR3 DNA. The D gene is left open where the match is weak. Rows give clone size only sometimes, using once, few, many, or a class for an expanded clone.

V gene: TRBV6-5; J gene: TRBJ1-1; clone size: few; D gene: .; CDR3 protein: CASSSTDGVEAFF; CDR3 DNA: TGTGCCAGCAGTTCCACTGACGGTGTTGAAGCTTTCTTT
V gene: TRBV27; J gene: TRBJ2-1; clone size: .; D gene: .; CDR3 protein: CASRPGLTYNEQFF; CDR3 DNA: TGTGCCAGCAGGCCGGGCCTTACCTACAATGAGCAGTTCTTC
V gene: TRBV7-9; J gene: TRBJ2-2; clone size: .; D gene: .; CDR3 protein: CASSRLSGHAGELFF; CDR3 DNA: TGTGCCAGCAGTCGTTTATCGGGTCACGCCGGGGAGCTGTTTTTT
V gene: TRBV5-5; J gene: TRBJ1-3; clone size: few; D gene: .; CDR3 protein: CASSFPRGGSSGNTIYF; CDR3 DNA: TGTGCCAGCAGCTTTCCCCGGGGGGGGAGCTCTGGAAACACCATATATTTT
V gene: TRBV15; J gene: TRBJ2-3; clone size: .; D gene: TRBD1; CDR3 protein: CATSYGQGEDTQYF; CDR3 DNA: TGTGCCACCAGCTACGGACAGGGAGAGGATACGCAGTATTTT
V gene: TRBV25-1; J gene: TRBJ1-6; clone size: few; D gene: .; CDR3 protein: CASRAHGSEGPLHF; CDR3 DNA: TGTGCCAGCAGGGCACATGGCTCGGAGGGTCCCCTCCACTTT
V gene: TRBV7-2; J gene: TRBJ1-6; clone size: .; D gene: TRBD1; CDR3 protein: CASSLDPTGGSSPLHF; CDR3 DNA: TGTGCCAGCAGCCTAGACCCCACAGGGGGGAGTTCACCCCTCCACTTT
V gene: TRBV12-3/TRBV12-4; J gene: TRBJ2-1; clone size: .; D gene: .; CDR3 protein: CASSYPEKANEQFF; CDR3 DNA: TGTGCCAGCAGTTACCCAGAGAAGGCGAATGAGCAGTTCTTC
V gene: TRBV12-3/TRBV12-4; J gene: TRBJ1-5; clone size: few; D gene: TRBD1; CDR3 protein: CASSRTGDRGTQPQHF; CDR3 DNA: TGTGCCAGCAGCCGAACGGGGGACAGGGGAACGCAGCCCCAGCATTTT
V gene: TRBV7-9; J gene: TRBJ2-3; clone size: .; D gene: .; CDR3 protein: CASSHHREEWTDTQYF; CDR3 DNA: TGTGCCAGCAGCCACCACAGGGAAGAGTGGACAGATACGCAGTATTTT
V gene: TRBV19; J gene: TRBJ2-1; clone size: .; D gene: TRBD2; CDR3 protein: CASSPALAGAYNEQFF; CDR3 DNA: TGTGCCAGTAGTCCAGCTCTCGCGGGGGCCTACAATGAGCAGTTCTTC
V gene: TRBV19; J gene: TRBJ2-7; clone size: few; D gene: TRBD1; CDR3 protein: CASSMRDSTTYEQYF; CDR3 DNA: TGTGCCAGTAGTATGAGGGACAGCACTACCTACGAGCAGTACTTC
V gene: TRBV27; J gene: TRBJ2-5; clone size: few; D gene: TRBD2; CDR3 protein: CASSSRLAGWETQYF; CDR3 DNA: TGTGCCAGCAGTTCCCGACTAGCGGGGTGGGAGACCCAGTACTTC
V gene: TRBV4-2; J gene: TRBJ2-5; clone size: few; D gene: TRBD2; CDR3 protein: CASSQGLLADEETQYF; CDR3 DNA: TGTGCCAGCAGCCAAGGTCTGCTAGCGGACGAAGAGACCCAGTACTTC
V gene: TRBV20-1; J gene: TRBJ2-3; clone size: few; D gene: .; CDR3 protein: CSARVTPGESTDTQYF; CDR3 DNA: TGCAGTGCTAGAGTCACTCCGGGGGAGAGCACAGATACGCAGTATTTT
V gene: TRBV6-2/TRBV6-3; J gene: TRBJ2-1; clone size: .; D gene: .; CDR3 protein: CASSAEGSSYNEQFF; CDR3 DNA: TGTGCCAGCAGTGCCGAGGGCAGCTCCTACAATGAGCAGTTCTTC
V gene: TRBV2; J gene: TRBJ2-2; clone size: few; D gene: TRBD2; CDR3 protein: CASSEPSGGHGELFF; CDR3 DNA: TGTGCCAGCAGTGAGCCTAGCGGGGGACACGGGGAGCTGTTTTTT
V gene: TRBV4-3; J gene: TRBJ1-3; clone size: few; D gene: .; CDR3 protein: CASSQEFAVRLNTIYF; CDR3 DNA: TGCGCCAGCAGCCAAGAATTTGCAGTCCGACTAAACACCATATATTTT
V gene: TRBV6-5; J gene: TRBJ2-5; clone size: .; D gene: .; CDR3 protein: CASSYGEEETQYF; CDR3 DNA: TGTGCCAGCAGTTACGGAGAGGAAGAGACCCAGTACTTC
V gene: TRBV20-1; J gene: TRBJ2-1; clone size: .; D gene: .; CDR3 protein: CSAQNNRDRDEQFF; CDR3 DNA: TGCAGCGCACAGAACAACAGGGACCGCGATGAGCAGTTCTTC
V gene: TRBV18; J gene: TRBJ2-5; clone size: .; D gene: .; CDR3 protein: CASSPVGQETQYF; CDR3 DNA: TGTGCCAGCTCACCGGTAGGGCAAGAGACCCAGTACTTC
V gene: TRBV7-9; J gene: TRBJ1-1; clone size: few; D gene: .; CDR3 protein: CASSPSRTLKAFF; CDR3 DNA: TGTGCCAGCAGCCCCTCGAGAACACTGAAAGCTTTCTTT
V gene: TRBV29-1; J gene: TRBJ1-1; clone size: few; D gene: .; CDR3 protein: CSVEDLCDTHNPKELLNTEAFF; CDR3 DNA: TGCAGCGTTGAAGATCTCTGCGACACTCACAACCCTAAAGAACTCTTGAACACTGAAGCTTTCTTT
V gene: TRBV5-1; J gene: TRBJ2-5; clone size: few; D gene: .; CDR3 protein: CASSLANRGETQYF; CDR3 DNA: TGCGCCAGCAGCTTGGCCAACAGAGGAGAGACCCAGTACTTC
V gene: TRBV7-6; J gene: TRBJ2-3; clone size: few; D gene: .; CDR3 protein: CASSLGPSPYTDTQYF; CDR3 DNA: TGTGCCAGCAGCTTAGGGCCTAGTCCATACACAGATACGCAGTATTTT
V gene: TRBV7-3; J gene: TRBJ2-3; clone size: .; D gene: .; CDR3 protein: CASSRQNRDTQYF; CDR3 DNA: TGTGCCAGCAGCCGACAGAACCGAGATACGCAGTATTTT
V gene: TRBV7-3; J gene: TRBJ2-2; clone size: .; D gene: .; CDR3 protein: CASRRLATTGELFF; CDR3 DNA: TGTGCCAGCAGACGATTAGCTACCACCGGGGAGCTGTTTTTT
V gene: TRBV18; J gene: TRBJ2-7; clone size: few; D gene: TRBD1; CDR3 protein: CASSPGTGNSYEQYF; CDR3 DNA: TGTGCCAGCTCACCAGGGACAGGGAATTCCTACGAGCAGTACTTC
V gene: TRBV29-1; J gene: TRBJ2-5; clone size: few; D gene: TRBD2; CDR3 protein: CSGASGGETQYF; CDR3 DNA: TGCAGCGGGGCTAGCGGGGGAGAGACCCAGTACTTC
V gene: TRBV5-1; J gene: TRBJ2-7; clone size: few; D gene: TRBD1; CDR3 protein: CASSVYRGTYEQYF; CDR3 DNA: TGCGCCAGCAGCGTATACAGGGGCACCTACGAGCAGTACTTC
V gene: TRBV7-2; J gene: TRBJ2-2; clone size: .; D gene: TRBD2; CDR3 protein: CAILAGRELFF; CDR3 DNA: TGTGCCATCTTAGCGGGACGGGAGCTGTTTTTT
V gene: TRBV6-5; J gene: TRBJ2-2; clone size: .; D gene: TRBD2; CDR3 protein: CASSYGGRGSLTGELFF; CDR3 DNA: TGTGCCAGCAGTTACGGAGGGCGGGGGAGCCTCACCGGGGAGCTGTTTTTT
V gene: TRBV7-8; J gene: TRBJ1-2; clone size: few; D gene: .; CDR3 protein: CASSPNRVPYGYTF; CDR3 DNA: TGTGCCAGCAGCCCGAACAGGGTACCCTATGGCTACACCTTC
V gene: TRBV15; J gene: TRBJ2-5; clone size: few; D gene: .; CDR3 protein: CATSRDYTSGETQYF; CDR3 DNA: TGTGCCACCAGCAGAGATTACACGTCAGGGGAGACCCAGTACTTC
V gene: TRBV4-2; J gene: TRBJ2-1; clone size: few; D gene: TRBD2; CDR3 protein: CASSQLAGGSYEQFF; CDR3 DNA: TGTGCCAGCAGCCAATTAGCGGGGGGGAGCTATGAGCAGTTCTTC
V gene: TRBV15; J gene: TRBJ1-2; clone size: .; D gene: .; CDR3 protein: CATSRDLDPRSEGSGYTF; CDR3 DNA: TGTGCCACCAGCAGAGATCTCGATCCAAGGTCTGAGGGTAGCGGCTACACCTTC
V gene: TRBV5-1; J gene: TRBJ2-3; clone size: many; D gene: TRBD1; CDR3 protein: CASSATQGADIDTQYF; CDR3 DNA: TGCGCCAGCAGCGCCACACAGGGGGCGGATATAGATACGCAGTATTTT
V gene: TRBV5-5; J gene: TRBJ2-3; clone size: few; D gene: .; CDR3 protein: CASSLERSTDTQYF; CDR3 DNA: TGTGCCAGCAGCCTGGAAAGGTCCACAGATACGCAGTATTTT
V gene: TRBV11-1; J gene: TRBJ2-1; clone size: few; D gene: .; CDR3 protein: CASTLFRTTGSPYNEQFF; CDR3 DNA: TGTGCCAGCACCCTCTTCAGGACCACAGGGAGCCCCTACAATGAGCAGTTCTTC
V gene: TRBV7-2; J gene: TRBJ2-3; clone size: few; D gene: .; CDR3 protein: CASSPNLRDTQYF; CDR3 DNA: TGTGCCAGCAGCCCCAATTTGAGGGATACGCAGTATTTT
V gene: TRBV29-1; J gene: TRBJ2-1; clone size: many; D gene: .; CDR3 protein: CSVRSSPDSYNEQFF; CDR3 DNA: TGCAGCGTTCGATCTTCTCCCGACTCCTACAATGAGCAGTTCTTC
V gene: TRBV20-1; J gene: TRBJ2-3; clone size: .; D gene: .; CDR3 protein: CSASAGRTDTQYF; CDR3 DNA: TGCAGTGCTAGCGCGGGGCGGACAGATACGCAGTATTTT
V gene: TRBV3-1; J gene: TRBJ1-2; clone size: few; D gene: TRBD1; CDR3 protein: CASSPGTGPNYGYTF; CDR3 DNA: TGTGCCAGCAGCCCCGGGACAGGGCCTAACTATGGCTACACCTTC
V gene: TRBV3-1; J gene: TRBJ2-1; clone size: few; D gene: .; CDR3 protein: CASSQERGLSPEQFF; CDR3 DNA: TGTGCCAGCAGCCAAGAACGCGGGCTGTCCCCTGAGCAGTTCTTC
V gene: TRBV27; J gene: TRBJ1-1; clone size: .; D gene: .; CDR3 protein: CASSSRQSVTEAFF; CDR3 DNA: TGTGCCAGCAGTTCCCGACAGAGCGTCACTGAAGCTTTCTTT
V gene: TRBV15; J gene: TRBJ2-5; clone size: few; D gene: TRBD2; CDR3 protein: CADVQAGEETQYF; CDR3 DNA: TGTGCCGACGTCCAAGCGGGGGAAGAGACCCAGTACTTC
V gene: TRBV20-1; J gene: TRBJ2-5; clone size: .; D gene: .; CDR3 protein: CSASPQETQYF; CDR3 DNA: TGCAGTGCTAGTCCGCAAGAGACCCAGTACTTC
V gene: TRBV29-1; J gene: TRBJ1-2; clone size: .; D gene: .; CDR3 protein: CSAFIPLTYGYTF; CDR3 DNA: TGCAGTGCTTTTATCCCTCTTACTTATGGCTACACCTTC
V gene: TRBV2; J gene: TRBJ1-1; clone size: .; D gene: TRBD1; CDR3 protein: CATKTGANTEAFF; CDR3 DNA: TGTGCCACGAAGACAGGGGCGAACACTGAAGCTTTCTTT
V gene: TRBV3-1; J gene: TRBJ1-5; clone size: few; D gene: .; CDR3 protein: CASSRVLSNQPQHF; CDR3 DNA: TGTGCCAGCAGTCGAGTCCTGAGCAATCAGCCCCAGCATTTT
V gene: TRBV12-3/TRBV12-4; J gene: TRBJ2-5; clone size: .; D gene: .; CDR3 protein: CASSRTGWVGETQYF; CDR3 DNA: TGTGCCAGCAGCCGAACAGGGTGGGTTGGAGAGACCCAGTACTTC
V gene: TRBV10-3; J gene: TRBJ2-3; clone size: few; D gene: TRBD2; CDR3 protein: CAISSGGNTDTQYF; CDR3 DNA: TGTGCCATCAGTAGCGGGGGGAACACAGATACGCAGTATTTT
V gene: TRBV24-1; J gene: TRBJ2-3; clone size: few; D gene: .; CDR3 protein: CATSVTGADTQYF; CDR3 DNA: TGTGCCACCAGTGTGACCGGGGCAGATACGCAGTATTTT
V gene: TRBV18; J gene: TRBJ1-1; clone size: few; D gene: TRBD1; CDR3 protein: CASSQNRRQGNTEAFF; CDR3 DNA: TGTGCCAGCTCACAAAACCGCCGACAGGGGAACACTGAAGCTTTCTTT
V gene: TRBV24-1; J gene: TRBJ1-4; clone size: .; D gene: .; CDR3 protein: CATSDLRRLRCEKLFF; CDR3 DNA: TGTGCCACCAGTGATTTGCGCAGGTTACGGTGTGAAAAACTGTTTTTT
V gene: TRBV12-3/TRBV12-4; J gene: TRBJ1-2; clone size: .; D gene: .; CDR3 protein: CASSGTGMGGYTF; CDR3 DNA: TGTGCCAGCAGTGGAACAGGGATGGGTGGCTACACCTTC